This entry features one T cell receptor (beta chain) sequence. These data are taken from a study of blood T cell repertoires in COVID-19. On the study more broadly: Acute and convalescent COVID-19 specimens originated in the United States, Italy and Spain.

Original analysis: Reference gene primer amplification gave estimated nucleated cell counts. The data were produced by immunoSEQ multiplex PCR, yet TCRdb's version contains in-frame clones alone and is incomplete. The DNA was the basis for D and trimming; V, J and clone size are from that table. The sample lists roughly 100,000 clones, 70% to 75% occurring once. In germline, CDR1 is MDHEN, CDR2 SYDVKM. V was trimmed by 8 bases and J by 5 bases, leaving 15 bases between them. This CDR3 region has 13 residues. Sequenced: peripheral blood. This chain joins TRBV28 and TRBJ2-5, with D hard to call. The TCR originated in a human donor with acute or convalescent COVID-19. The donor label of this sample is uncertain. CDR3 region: CASVLSEQETQYF. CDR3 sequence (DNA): TGTGCCAGCGTCCTTTCGGAGCAGGAGACCCAGTACTTC.